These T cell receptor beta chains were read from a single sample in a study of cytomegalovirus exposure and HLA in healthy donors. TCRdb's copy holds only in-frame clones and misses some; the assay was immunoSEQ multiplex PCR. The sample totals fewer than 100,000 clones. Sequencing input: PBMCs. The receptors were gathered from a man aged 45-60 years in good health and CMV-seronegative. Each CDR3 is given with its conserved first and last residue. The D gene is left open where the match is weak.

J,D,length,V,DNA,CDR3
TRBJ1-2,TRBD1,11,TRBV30,TGTGCCTGGAGTGTGGGACAGTTGGAGACCTTC,CAWSVGQLETF
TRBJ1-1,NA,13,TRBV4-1,TGCGCCAGCAGCCATGGACAGAACACTGAAGCTTTCTTT,CASSHGQNTEAFF
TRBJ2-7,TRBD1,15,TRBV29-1,TGCAGCGTTGAAGGGTGGACAGGGGCCTCCTACGAGCAGTACTTC,CSVEGWTGASYEQYF
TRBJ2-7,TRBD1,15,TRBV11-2,TGTGCCAGCAGCTTAGCTTTGGGGACAGGGTACGAGCAGTACTTC,CASSLALGTGYEQYF
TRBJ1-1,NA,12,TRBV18,TGTGCCAGCTCACCAGAAAGGGGCCAAGCTTTCTTT,CASSPERGQAFF
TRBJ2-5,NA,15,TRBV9,TGTGCCAGCAGCGAGGGGGGAGGGGGTCAAGAGACCCAGTACTTC,CASSEGGGGQETQYF
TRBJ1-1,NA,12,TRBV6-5,TGTGCCAGCAAAAGGGGCGCCACTGAAGCTTTCTTT,CASKRGATEAFF
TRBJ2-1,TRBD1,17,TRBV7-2,TGTGCCAGCAGCTACCCCGGACAGGGGGCTTGGGGGAATGAGCAGTTCTTC,CASSYPGQGAWGNEQFF
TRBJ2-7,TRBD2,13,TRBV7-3,TGTGCCAGCAGCTCGGAATCGGGGGGGGAGCAGTACTTC,CASSSESGGEQYF
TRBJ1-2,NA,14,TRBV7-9,TGTGCCAGCAGCTTTTTGGGGGGAATTGGTTACTACACCTTC,CASSFLGGIGYYTF
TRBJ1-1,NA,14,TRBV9,TGTGCCAGCAGCGTAGGTCAAGGGAGTAAGGCGGCTTTCTTT,CASSVGQGSKAAFF
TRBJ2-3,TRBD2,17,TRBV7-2,TGTGCCAGCAGCTCTCGGTGGGCTAGCGGGGTCTCAGATACGCAGTATTTT,CASSSRWASGVSDTQYF
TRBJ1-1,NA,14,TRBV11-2,TGTGCCAGCACCGAAACCAGTGCGAACACTGAAGCTTTCTTT,CASTETSANTEAFF
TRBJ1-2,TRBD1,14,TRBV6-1,TGTGCCAGCAGCCGACAGGGGGCGGACTATGGCTACACCTTC,CASSRQGADYGYTF